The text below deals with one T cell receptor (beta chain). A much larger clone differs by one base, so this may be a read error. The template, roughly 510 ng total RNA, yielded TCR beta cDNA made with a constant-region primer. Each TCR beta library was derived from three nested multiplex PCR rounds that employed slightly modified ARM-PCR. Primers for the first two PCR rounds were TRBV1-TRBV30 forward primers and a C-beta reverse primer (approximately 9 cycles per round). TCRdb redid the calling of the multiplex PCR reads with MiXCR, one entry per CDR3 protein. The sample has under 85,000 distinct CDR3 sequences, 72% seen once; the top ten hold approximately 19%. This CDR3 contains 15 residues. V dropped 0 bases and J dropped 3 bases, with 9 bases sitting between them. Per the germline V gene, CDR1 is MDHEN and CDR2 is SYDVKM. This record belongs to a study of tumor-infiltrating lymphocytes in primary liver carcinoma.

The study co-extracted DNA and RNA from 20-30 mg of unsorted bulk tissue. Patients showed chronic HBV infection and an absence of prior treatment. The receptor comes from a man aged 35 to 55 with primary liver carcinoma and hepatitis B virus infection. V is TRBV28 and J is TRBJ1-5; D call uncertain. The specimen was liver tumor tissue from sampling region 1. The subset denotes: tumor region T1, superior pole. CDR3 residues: CASSLCRPTNQPQHF. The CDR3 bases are TGTGCCAGCAGTTTATGCAGACCCACCAATCAGCCCCAGCATTTT.